This T cell receptor beta chain comes out of a study of shared clonotypes between healthy human individuals (dated by TCRdb to 2020 to 2022). Study-wide context: A couple of women and three men aged 18 to 49 years were included in the cohort. For each donor, three plates each were used for CD4 naive and CD4 memory, two plates were used for CD8 naive, and one plate was used for CD8 memory. Blood TCR repertoires of roughly 5 healthy adults were deeply sequenced to estimate repertoire size and the extent of clonotype sharing between individuals. Libraries were prepared and TCR repertoires were sequenced by different laboratories using diverse techniques, in order to increase sequencing depth and limit assay-specific biases. Each donor's leukapheresis produced roughly between roughly 0.85 and 9.5 billion PBMCs. The study at large found these results: When a few donors were compared, the shared fraction of clonotypes was about 5.4% for naive CD4, around 4% for naive CD8, roughly 2.5% for memory CD4, and 0.4% for memory CD8. Higher generation probabilities were observed for clonotypes shared by all four sorted-subset donors than for non-shared clonotypes. Only blood was sampled, and tissue TCR repertoires likely differ from those in blood. Even with the large sequencing depth, rarefaction of the sorted-subset datasets indicated that sequencing was incomplete. Naive subsets generally had larger estimated clonotype richness than memory subsets. Pairwise subsampling led to the expectation that sequencing depth would affect the degree of clonotype sharing among donors. Because the study included a small number of donors, the genetic and exposure-history diversity represented was limited.

Using the deep immunoSEQ assay, TCR CDR3 regions were amplified from genomic DNA by multiplex PCR. For each cell subset, the extracted genomic DNA was distributed evenly across all wells of several immunoSEQ 96-well plates, and each plate served as one replicate. For sorted subsets, 200 to 250 ng of genomic DNA, equivalent to 25,000 to 35,000 T cell genomes, went into each replicate PCR. Purified libraries were measured with a Qubit 3.0 fluorometer, size-checked on a Bioanalyzer 2100, and measured again with the KAPA Library Quantification kit. Each immunoSEQ 96-well plate was sequenced on its own single-read 150-cycle Illumina NextSeq 550 flow cell. The study's processing was this. The immunoSEQ output contained only junctional sequences without quality scores, so filtering could not match that applied to full-length reads. To assign V/J genes and CDR3, sequences were annotated using PyIR, a Python wrapper for IgBLAST v1.9, with IMGT germline references. Reads were removed for weak V/J assignments (E-value above 1e-6), missing CDR3, stop codons, out-of-frame junctions, or ambiguous translated residues. A V3J clonotype was defined by an identical inferred V gene, J gene, and CDR3 amino acid sequence. To compute the percentage overlap between repertoires, the number of shared unique clonotypes was divided by the size of the smaller repertoire. Repertoire richness was assessed with RTK rarefaction, the Chao1 estimator, and Recon v2.1 estimates of unobserved clonotypes. OLGA was used to compute generation probabilities for all TCRbeta clonotypes that the gDNA method yielded from several donors. Here the immuneACCESS table is served through TCRdb, limited to in-frame sequences with V and J called. Missing clones are a known gap in these copies; in checked studies unresolved V genes cover under half, and the rest lacks a known reason. Clone size and V and J calls were adopted from that table, with D and trimming inferred from the DNA. The sample table holds about 1.1 million clones, of which around three quarters were seen once. The ten largest clonotypes hold 0.5% to 0.65% of the sample.

Healthy HIV-negative adults with no recently reported acute infections or vaccinations were included as donors. All donors were Caucasian adults living in Nashville, Tennessee, USA. CD4+ T cells were enriched by magnetic negative selection, after which naive cells were positively selected on CD45RA and the negative fraction was taken as the memory subset. Blood was obtained by leukapheresis, after which PBMCs were separated by Ficoll-Histopaque density gradient centrifugation and cryopreserved in liquid nitrogen vapor phase. Analytical flow cytometry was used to check the purity and quantity of every magnetically sorted T cell population. From each sorted fraction, genomic DNA was isolated and quantified by UV absorbance on a Nanodrop 2000c. The CDR3 goes from the cysteine to the phenylalanine over 15 residues. Kept here is only the CDR3 DNA, which spans 45 bases and is read in frame from base 1. Per the germline V gene, SQVTM is the CDR1 and ANQGSEA is the CDR2. Trimming at the junction amounts to 3 bases on V and 0 bases on J, and the germline ends lie 14 bases apart.

Worth noting for this clone: Its specific antigen is unknown. Per-base quality was not reported, and no clone a single base away is much larger than it. This sample also contains other DNA sequences that code for the same CDR3.

Sequenced material: memory CD4+ T cells from PBMCs. The cell subset or site label for this specimen denotes: CD45RA-negative fraction. This chain joins TRBV29-1 to TRBJ1-1; TRBD1 is a weak D gene call, 5 bases matching. This sequence was found in a man between 18 and 35 years old in good health. Some clones in this sample may be carry-over from other donors' samples. The CDR3 region reads CSVDAGWGMNTEAFF. Read as DNA, the sequence is TGCAGCGTTGACGCGGGATGGGGGATGAACACTGAAGCTTTCTTT.